This T cell receptor (beta chain) was recovered during a study of Graves' ophthalmopathy and Graves' hyperthyroidism. The authors amplified TCR beta CDR3 regions, and they did so from RNA transcripts for repertoire sequencing. RT-PCR was first run with HTBI primers, then multiplex PCR in a second round. TCRdb re-analysed the multiplex PCR reads in MiXCR, keeping a single row per CDR3 protein. Altogether 400,000 to 450,000 distinct CDR3 sequences are present, around 21% being singletons, with the ten largest covering 2.5% to 3.5%. Study-level results: Also, most clonotypes expanded in the thyroid above 0.001 frequency appeared in blood.

This clonotype has at least ten counts. The antigen is undetermined. The TCR comes from a woman in her late teens or twenties with stable Graves' hyperthyroidism. The sequencing sample was made of peripheral blood.

Here the CDR3 DNA reads TGTGCCAGCAGTGAGCAGACTAGCGCCTCCTACGAGCAGTACTTC. This encodes CASSEQTSASYEQYF. The V gene is TRBV6-1, the J gene TRBJ2-7, with 8 nucleotides matching TRBD2. Germline-derived CDR1 and CDR2 are MNHNS and SASEGT. The CDR3 runs to 15 residues. V was clipped by 3 bases and J by 0 bases; unmatched bases: 4.